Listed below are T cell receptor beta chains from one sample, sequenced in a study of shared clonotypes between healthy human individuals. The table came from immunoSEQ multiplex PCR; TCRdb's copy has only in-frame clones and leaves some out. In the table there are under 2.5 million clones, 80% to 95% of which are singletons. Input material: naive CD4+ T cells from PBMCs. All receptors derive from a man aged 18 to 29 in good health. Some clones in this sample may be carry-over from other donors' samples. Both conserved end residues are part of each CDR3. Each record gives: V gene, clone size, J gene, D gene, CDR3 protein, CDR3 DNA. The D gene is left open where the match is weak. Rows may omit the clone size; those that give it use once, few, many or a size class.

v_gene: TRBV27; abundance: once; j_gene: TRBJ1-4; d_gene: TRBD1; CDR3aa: CASTGQGGEKLFF; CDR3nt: TGTGCCAGCACGGGACAGGGGGGCGAAAAACTGTTTTTT
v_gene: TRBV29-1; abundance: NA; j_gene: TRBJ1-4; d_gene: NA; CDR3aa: CSVGDEKLFF; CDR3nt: TGCAGCGTTGGGGATGAAAAACTGTTTTTT
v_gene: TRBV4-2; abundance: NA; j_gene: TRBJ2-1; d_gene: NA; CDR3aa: CASSPSGASSYNEQFF; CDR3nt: TGTGCCAGCAGCCCAAGTGGTGCCTCCTCCTACAATGAGCAGTTCTTC
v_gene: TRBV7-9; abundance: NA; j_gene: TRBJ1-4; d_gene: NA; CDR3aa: CASTPAGVLNEKLFF; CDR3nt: TGTGCCAGCACCCCCGCCGGAGTTCTTAATGAAAAACTGTTTTTT
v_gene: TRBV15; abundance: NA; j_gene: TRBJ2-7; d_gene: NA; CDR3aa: CATSRDGPGSLYEQYF; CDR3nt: TGTGCCACCAGCAGAGATGGTCCGGGCTCGCTTTACGAGCAGTACTTC
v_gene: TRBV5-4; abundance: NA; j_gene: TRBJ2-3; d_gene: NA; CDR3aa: CASSRGGARGQADTQYF; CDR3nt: TGTGCCAGCAGCCGCGGGGGTGCGCGGGGGCAAGCAGATACGCAGTATTTT
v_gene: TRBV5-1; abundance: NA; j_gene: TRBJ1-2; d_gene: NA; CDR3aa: CASSLGDVRGYGYTF; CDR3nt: TGCGCCAGCAGCTTAGGAGACGTAAGAGGCTATGGCTACACCTTC
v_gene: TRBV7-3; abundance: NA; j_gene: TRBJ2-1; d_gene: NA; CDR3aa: CASSLQGGEQFF; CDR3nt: TGTGCCAGCAGCCTCCAGGGAGGCGAGCAGTTCTTC
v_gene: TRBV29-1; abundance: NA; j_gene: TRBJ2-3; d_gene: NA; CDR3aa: CSVEGAPSTDTQYF; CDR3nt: TGCAGCGTTGAAGGGGCGCCTTCAACAGATACGCAGTATTTT
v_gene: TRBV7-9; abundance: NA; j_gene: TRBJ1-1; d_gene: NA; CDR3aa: CASSPTATNTEAFF; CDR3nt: TGTGCCAGCAGCCCCACAGCTACAAACACTGAAGCTTTCTTT
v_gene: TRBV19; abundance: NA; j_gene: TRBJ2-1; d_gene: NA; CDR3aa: CASSIGGTIRWSYNEQFF; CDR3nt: TGTGCCAGTAGTATAGGCGGGACGATTCGGTGGTCCTACAATGAGCAGTTCTTC
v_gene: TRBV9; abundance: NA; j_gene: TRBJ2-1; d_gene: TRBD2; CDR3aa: CASSVARTSYEQFF; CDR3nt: TGTGCCAGCAGCGTAGCTCGGACTAGCTACGAGCAGTTCTTC
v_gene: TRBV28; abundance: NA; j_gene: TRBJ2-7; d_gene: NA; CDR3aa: CASNSDGHYEQYF; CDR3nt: TGTGCCAGCAACTCCGACGGCCACTACGAGCAGTACTTC
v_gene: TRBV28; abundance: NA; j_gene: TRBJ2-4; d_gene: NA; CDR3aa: CASTRWADVAKNIQYF; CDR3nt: TGTGCCAGCACCCGGTGGGCGGACGTCGCCAAAAACATTCAGTACTTC
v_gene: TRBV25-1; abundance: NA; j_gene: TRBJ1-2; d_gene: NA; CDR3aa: CASSRGFGNYGYTF; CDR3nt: TGTGCCAGCTCCCGGGGGTTCGGGAACTATGGCTACACCTTC
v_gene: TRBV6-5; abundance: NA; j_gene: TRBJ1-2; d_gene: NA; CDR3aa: CASSRDGGDTYGYTF; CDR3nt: TGTGCCAGCAGTCGGGACGGGGGGGATACCTATGGCTACACCTTC
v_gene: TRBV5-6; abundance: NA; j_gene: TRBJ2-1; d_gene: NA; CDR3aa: CASSLGDSGLPNEQFF; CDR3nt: TGTGCCAGCAGCTTGGGGGACAGCGGGCTACCTAATGAGCAGTTCTTC
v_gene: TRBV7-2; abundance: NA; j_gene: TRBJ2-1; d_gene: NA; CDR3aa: CASSLAWGFVPFNEQFF; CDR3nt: TGTGCCAGCAGCTTAGCGTGGGGATTCGTCCCCTTCAATGAGCAGTTCTTC
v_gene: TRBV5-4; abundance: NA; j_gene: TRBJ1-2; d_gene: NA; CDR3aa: CASSLKRQGALVYGYTF; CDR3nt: TGTGCCAGCAGCTTGAAAAGGCAGGGCGCGTTAGTTTATGGCTACACCTTC
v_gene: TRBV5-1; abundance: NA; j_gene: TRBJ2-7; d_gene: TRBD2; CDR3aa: CASSWTSGSFSYEQYF; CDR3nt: TGCGCCAGCAGCTGGACTAGCGGGAGCTTCTCCTACGAGCAGTACTTC
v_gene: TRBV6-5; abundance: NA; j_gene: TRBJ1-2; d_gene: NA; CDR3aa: CASIGGGRGNGYTF; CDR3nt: TGTGCCAGCATAGGGGGGGGACGCGGGAATGGCTACACCTTC
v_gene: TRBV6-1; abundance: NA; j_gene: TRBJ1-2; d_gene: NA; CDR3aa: CASSEEGRGIYGYTF; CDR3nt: TGTGCCAGCAGTGAAGAGGGTAGGGGCATTTATGGCTACACCTTC
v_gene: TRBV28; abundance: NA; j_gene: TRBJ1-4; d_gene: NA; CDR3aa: CASSPNSITTNEKLFF; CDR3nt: TGTGCCAGCAGCCCTAACTCGATCACAACTAATGAAAAACTGTTTTTT
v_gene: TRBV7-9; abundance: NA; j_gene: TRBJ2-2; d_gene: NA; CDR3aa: CASSNRRVLTGELFF; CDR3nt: TGTGCCAGCAGCAATAGACGCGTACTGACCGGGGAGCTGTTTTTT
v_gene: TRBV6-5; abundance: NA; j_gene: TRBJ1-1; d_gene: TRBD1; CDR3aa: CASSSEGAQGTEAFF; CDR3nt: TGTGCCAGCAGTTCAGAGGGGGCGCAAGGCACTGAAGCTTTCTTT
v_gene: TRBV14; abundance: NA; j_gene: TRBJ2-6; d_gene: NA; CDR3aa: CASSQGGWRGANVLTF; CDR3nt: TGTGCCAGCAGCCAAGGAGGTTGGAGAGGGGCCAACGTCCTGACTTTC
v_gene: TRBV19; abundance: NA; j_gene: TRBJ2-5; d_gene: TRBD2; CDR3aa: CASSPDGLAGTETQYF; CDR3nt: TGTGCCAGTAGTCCCGACGGACTAGCGGGAACGGAGACCCAGTACTTC
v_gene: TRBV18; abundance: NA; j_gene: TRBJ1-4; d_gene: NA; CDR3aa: CASSPGVSDNEKLFF; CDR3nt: TGTGCCAGCTCACCAGGGGTGTCCGATAATGAAAAACTGTTTTTT
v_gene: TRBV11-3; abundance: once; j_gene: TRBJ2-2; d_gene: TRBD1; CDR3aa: CASSQDRDRGAGGELFF; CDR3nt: TGTGCCAGCAGCCAAGACCGGGACAGGGGGGCAGGCGGGGAGCTGTTTTTT
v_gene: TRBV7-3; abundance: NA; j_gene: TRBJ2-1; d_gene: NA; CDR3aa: CASSLMGGEQFF; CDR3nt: TGTGCCAGCAGCTTAATGGGGGGTGAGCAGTTCTTC
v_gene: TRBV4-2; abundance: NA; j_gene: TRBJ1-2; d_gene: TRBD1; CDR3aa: CASSQGPTGGSNGYTF; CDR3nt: TGTGCCAGCAGCCAGGGCCCCACAGGGGGCTCGAATGGCTACACCTTC
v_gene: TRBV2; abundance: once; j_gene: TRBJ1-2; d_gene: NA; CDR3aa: CASSSQGNYGYTF; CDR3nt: TGTGCCAGCAGCTCTCAGGGGAACTATGGCTACACCTTC
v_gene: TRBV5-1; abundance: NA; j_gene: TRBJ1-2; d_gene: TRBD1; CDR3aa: CASSLRVGQGSEGYTF; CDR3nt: TGCGCCAGCAGCTTGAGAGTGGGACAGGGATCTGAGGGCTACACCTTC
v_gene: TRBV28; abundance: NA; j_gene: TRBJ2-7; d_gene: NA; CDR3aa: CASSRRMISEQYF; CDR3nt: TGTGCCAGCAGCCGTAGGATGATCTCCGAGCAGTACTTC
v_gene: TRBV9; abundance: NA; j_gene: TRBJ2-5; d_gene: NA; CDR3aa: CASSPRSYRVETQYF; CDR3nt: TGTGCCAGCAGCCCTCGATCGTATCGGGTGGAGACCCAGTACTTC
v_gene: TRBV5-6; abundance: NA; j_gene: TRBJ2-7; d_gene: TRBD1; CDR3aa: CASSRGGVTDEQYF; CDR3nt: TGTGCCAGCAGCCGAGGGGGCGTTACGGACGAGCAGTACTTC
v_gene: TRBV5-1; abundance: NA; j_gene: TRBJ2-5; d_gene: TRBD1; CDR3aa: CASSQPDRGETQYF; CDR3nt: TGCGCCAGCAGCCAACCCGACAGGGGGGAGACCCAGTACTTC
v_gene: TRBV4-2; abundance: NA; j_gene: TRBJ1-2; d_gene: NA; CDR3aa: CASSQTDSNYGYTF; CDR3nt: TGTGCCAGCAGCCAAACCGACAGTAACTATGGCTACACCTTC
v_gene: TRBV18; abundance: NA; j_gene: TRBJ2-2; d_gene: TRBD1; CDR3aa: CASSPMTGVLNTGELFF; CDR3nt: TGTGCCAGCTCACCTATGACAGGGGTCCTGAACACCGGGGAGCTGTTTTTT
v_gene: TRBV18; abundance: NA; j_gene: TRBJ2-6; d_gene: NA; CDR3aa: CASSPGRSSGANVLTF; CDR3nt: TGTGCCAGCTCACCAGGACGGTCCTCTGGGGCCAACGTCCTGACTTTC
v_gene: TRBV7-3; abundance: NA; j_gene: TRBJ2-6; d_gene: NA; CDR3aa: CASSLRGAGANVLTF; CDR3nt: TGTGCCAGCAGCTTACGGGGAGCAGGGGCCAACGTCCTGACTTTC
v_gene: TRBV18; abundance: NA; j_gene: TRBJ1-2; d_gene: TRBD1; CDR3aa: CASSRDRNLDGYTF; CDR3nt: TGTGCCAGCTCCCGGGACAGGAACCTCGATGGCTACACCTTC
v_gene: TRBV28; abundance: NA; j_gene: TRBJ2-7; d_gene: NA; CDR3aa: CASSPMSGYEQYF; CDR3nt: TGTGCCAGCAGCCCAATGTCAGGGTACGAGCAGTACTTC
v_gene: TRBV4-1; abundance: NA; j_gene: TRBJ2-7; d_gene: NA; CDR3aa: CASSRLIGGLSYEQYF; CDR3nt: TGCGCCAGCAGCAGACTAATTGGGGGGTTGTCCTACGAGCAGTACTTC
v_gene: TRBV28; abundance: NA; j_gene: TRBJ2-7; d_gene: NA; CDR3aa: CASSPPEAGSYEQYF; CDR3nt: TGTGCCAGCAGTCCTCCGGAGGCAGGATCCTACGAGCAGTACTTC
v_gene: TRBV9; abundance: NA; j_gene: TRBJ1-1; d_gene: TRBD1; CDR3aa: CASSGQGGMNTEAFF; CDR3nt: TGTGCCAGCAGCGGACAGGGGGGAATGAACACTGAAGCTTTCTTT
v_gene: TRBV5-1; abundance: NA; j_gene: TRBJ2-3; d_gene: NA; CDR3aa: CASRVAGSTDTQYF; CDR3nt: TGCGCCAGCAGAGTGGCGGGGAGCACAGATACGCAGTATTTT
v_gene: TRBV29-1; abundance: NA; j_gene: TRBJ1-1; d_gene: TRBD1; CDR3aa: CSVPETGGDTEAFF; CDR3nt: TGCAGCGTTCCCGAGACAGGGGGGGACACTGAAGCTTTCTTT